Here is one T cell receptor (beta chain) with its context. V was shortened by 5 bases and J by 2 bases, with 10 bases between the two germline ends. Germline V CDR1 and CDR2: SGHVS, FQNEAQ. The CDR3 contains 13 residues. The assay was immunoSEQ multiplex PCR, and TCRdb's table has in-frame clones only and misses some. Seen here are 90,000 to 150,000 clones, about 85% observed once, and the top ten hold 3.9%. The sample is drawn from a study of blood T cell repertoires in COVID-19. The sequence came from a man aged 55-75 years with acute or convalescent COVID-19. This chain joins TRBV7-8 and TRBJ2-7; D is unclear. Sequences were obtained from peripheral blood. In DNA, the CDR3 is TGTGCCAGCAGCCCCGACTCAGCCTACGAGCAGTACTTC. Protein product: CASSPDSAYEQYF.